This entry lists 18 T cell receptor beta chains sequenced from one sample in a study of blood T cell repertoires in COVID-19. The table came from immunoSEQ multiplex PCR; TCRdb's copy has only in-frame clones and leaves some out. This sample carries approximately 170,000 clones, 83% of them seen once, and the ten largest clones take around 2.1%. Sequencing used peripheral blood. All receptors come from an elderly woman with acute or convalescent COVID-19.

The chain couples TRBV6-5 to TRBJ1-1; D possibly corresponds to TRBD1 (6 bases). Looked up from germline, CDR1 is MNHEY and CDR2 is SVGAGI. Trimming removed 6 bases at V and 6 bases at J, with 14 bases between. The CDR3 has 13 amino acids. The CDR3 reads CASRRDIGSEAFF. DNA for the CDR3: TGTGCCAGCAGAAGGGACATTGGCTCTGAAGCTTTCTTT.

This chain links TRBV5-1 with TRBJ2-2, with 14 bases fitting TRBD2. The length of the CDR3 is 16 residues. Germline V gives CDR1 SGHRS, CDR2 YFSETQ. J lost 7 bases, V lost 4 bases, and 6 bases had no gene match. This CDR3 is CASSTGTSGGRGELFF. The CDR3 nucleotides read TGCGCCAGCAGCACAGGGACTAGCGGGGGCCGCGGGGAGCTGTTTTTT.

V gene TRBV10-3 combines with J gene TRBJ1-4, with no clear D. The CDR3 totals 13 residues. Trimming cost V 2 bases and J 4 bases, with 5 bases left between them. The V gene's germline CDR1 is ENHRY and CDR2 SYGVKD. CDR3: CAISEIDNEKLFF. CDR3 sequence (DNA): TGTGCCATCAGTGAGATAGATAATGAAAAACTGTTTTTT.

This chain links TRBV7-9 with TRBJ2-2; the D is unclear. Germline loops: CDR1 SEHNR, CDR2 FQNEAQ (reference sequence). This CDR3 has 12 amino acids. Between the trimmed V and J ends, which lost 4 bases and 9 bases, there was a span of 9 bases. CDR3 nucleotides: TGTGCCAGCAGCTCCACAGCTAGGGAGCTGTTTTTT. Translated, it gives CASSSTARELFF.

The chain couples TRBV19 to TRBJ1-2, with D unresolved. CDR1 and CDR2 (germline): LNHDA, SQIVND (reference sequence). The CDR3 extends over 17 amino acids. With 5 bases removed from V and 4 bases from J, the gap between germline ends came to 23 bases. The CDR3 reads CASSPPTGMGEGYGYTF. DNA for the CDR3: TGTGCCAGTAGTCCACCGACGGGGATGGGAGAGGGCTATGGCTACACCTTC.

The rearrangement joins TRBV6-5 to TRBJ2-6, with D possibly TRBD2 on 5 matching bases. This CDR3 is 15 amino acids long. CDR1 and CDR2 from the germline V gene are MNHEY and SVGAGI. Trimming shortened V by 3 bases and J by 4 bases, and 10 bases separated the two germline ends. The CDR3 region is CASSYEGSGANVLTF. In DNA, the CDR3 is TGTGCCAGCAGTTATGAGGGATCCGGGGCCAACGTCCTGACTTTC.

The sample holds one count of this clone. The chain uses TRBV3-1 (or the pseudogene TRBV3-2) and TRBJ1-6; maybe TRBD1 (5 bases). This CDR3 is built from 13 residues. Germline V gene sequence: CDR1 LGHDT, CDR2 YNNKEL (reference sequence). Trimming cost V 3 bases and J 6 bases, with 6 bases left between them. This chain's CDR3 is CASSQGLNSPLHF. Here the CDR3 DNA reads TGTGCCAGCAGCCAGGGACTTAATTCACCCCTCCACTTT.

In this sample, this clone turned up a few times. This chain joins TRBV14 and TRBJ2-7, with 7 nucleotides matching TRBD1. Germline V gene data show CDR1 as SGHDN and CDR2 as FVKESK. The CDR3 runs to 12 residues. V shed 4 bases and J 4 bases; nucleotides not matched to a gene: 1. CDR3 in amino acids: CASSRQGYEQYF. The DNA for the CDR3 is TGTGCCAGCAGCCGACAGGGTTACGAGCAGTACTTC.

In nucleotides, the CDR3 is TGTGCCAGCAGCCAGAGCGGACAGCAGGGAACCCACGAGCAGTACTTC. This gives the protein CASSQSGQQGTHEQYF. V gene TRBV14 combines with J gene TRBJ2-7; D perhaps matches TRBD1 (6 bases). This CDR3 is 16 amino acids long. V lost 3 bases to trimming and J lost 5 bases, with 20 bases between them. CDR1 is SGHDN, CDR2 FVKESK, per germline.

This clone has more than one count but fewer than ten. Compared with germline, one end of the junction differs, possibly owing to a read error. The sample has other DNA sequences that encode this CDR3 too. The chain is built from TRBV3-1 (or the pseudogene TRBV3-2) and TRBJ2-5; 9 bases are a match to TRBD2. The CDR3 loop spans 14 amino acids. The V gene's germline CDR1 is LGHDT and CDR2 YNNKEL (reference sequence). The CDR3 DNA sequence: TGCGCCAGCCAACGGGCGGGGGGGGCGGGGACCCAGTACTTC. As protein: CASQRAGGAGTQYF.

The gene calls are TRBV12-2 and TRBJ2-1; the table assigns TRBD2, which was not confirmed against the DNA. TRBV12-2 is a pseudogene. The CDR3 sequence is 13 residues long. CDR3 sequence: CASRLVLPGGQFF. CDR3 nucleotide sequence: TGTGCAAGTCGCTTGGTTCTCCCCGGGGGGCAGTTCTTC.

This sequence joins TRBV7-3 and TRBJ2-1, with 10 positions matching TRBD2. The J segment lost 3 bases and the V segment lost 1 base, leaving 0 bases of the junction unmatched. The CDR3 totals 15 residues. Germline V CDR1 and CDR2: SGHTA, FQGTGA. The CDR3: CASSLIAGGYNEQFF. The CDR3 coding sequence is TGTGCCAGCAGCTTAATAGCGGGGGGCTACAATGAGCAGTTCTTC.

The V call is TRBV7-6, the J call TRBJ1-6; TRBD1 matches 8 bases. CDR3 size: 16 residues. Trimming took 5 bases from V and 10 from J; bases not matched to a gene: 13. Looked up from germline, CDR1 is SGHVS and CDR2 is FNYEAQ. In DNA form, the CDR3 reads TGTGCCAGCAGCCCAGGCCAGGGGGCGCAGGGGTCACCCCTCCACTTT. Protein: CASSPGQGAQGSPLHF.

The gene calls are TRBV5-1 and TRBJ2-7, with 10 bases aligning to TRBD1. The CDR3 runs to 18 residues. V trimming: 1 base; J trimming: 7 bases; junction bases outside the gene matches: 17. Germline values: CDR1 SGHRS, CDR2 YFSETQ. CDR3 sequence reads: CASSLMSRDRGVLREQYF. The DNA of the CDR3 is TGCGCCAGCAGCTTGATGTCCCGGGACAGGGGCGTTCTACGAGAGCAGTACTTC.

The chain has TRBV6-5 and TRBJ1-1; no definite D call. The V gene lost 5 bases and the J gene lost 1 base, with 11 bases spanning the gap. The CDR3 runs 14 residues. Looked up from germline, CDR1 is MNHEY and CDR2 is SVGAGI. CDR3 sequence reads: CASSNSGSNTEAFF. DNA for the CDR3: TGTGCCAGCAGTAATTCGGGTTCGAACACTGAAGCTTTCTTT.

There are a few counts of this clone. The identical CDR3 is also encoded by other nucleotide sequences in the sample. The chain joins TRBV19 to TRBJ1-4; maybe TRBD1 (5 bases). Trimming took off 5 bases at V and 7 bases at J, with 14 bases between the two ends. This CDR3 region has 14 residues. Germline CDR1 LNHDA, CDR2 SQIVND (reference sequence). The CDR3 is CASSHGTGGEKLFF. DNA of the CDR3: TGTGCCAGTAGTCACGGGACGGGGGGTGAAAAACTGTTTTTT.

This chain links TRBV5-1 with TRBJ2-3; maybe TRBD2 (6 bases). CDR1 is SGHRS, CDR2 YFSETQ, per germline. CDR3 length: 15 amino acids. V lost 0 bases and J 2 bases, leaving 10 bases between the germline ends. CDR3 region: CASSLGPSDTDTQYF. The CDR3 DNA reads TGCGCCAGCAGCTTGGGGCCTAGCGACACAGATACGCAGTATTTT.

On this clone: The identical CDR3 is also encoded by other nucleotide sequences in the sample. V is TRBV2 and J is TRBJ2-1; no reliable D call. Germline lookup yields CDR1 SNHLY and CDR2 FYNNEI. The V gene lost 4 bases and the J gene lost 1 base, with 5 bases spanning the gap. There are 13 residues in the CDR3. The CDR3 loop is CASSVLSYNEQFF. In DNA form, the CDR3 reads TGTGCCAGCAGTGTGTTATCCTACAATGAGCAGTTCTTC.